This is a list of T cell receptor beta chains from one sample in a study of CD8+ T cells in alopecia areata. The data were produced by immunoSEQ multiplex PCR, yet TCRdb's version contains in-frame clones alone and is incomplete. The top ten hold 13% of the sample, which has about 140,000 clones, more than 85% seen once. Sequencing was performed on CD8+ T cells sorted from blood, taken at week 4, from a patient treated with tofacitinib. The receptors were sampled from a human donor with alopecia areata. The CDR3 runs from the conserved cysteine through the conserved F or W.

len	v_gene	j_gene	CDR3aa
15	TRBV12-5	TRBJ2-1	CASGQRQGVYNEQFF
15	TRBV29-1	TRBJ2-2	CSVEVAGANTGELFF
20	TRBV9	TRBJ2-4	CASSVAFETGTKIAKNIQYF
14	TRBV30	TRBJ2-7	CAWSFGQGWLEQYF
16	TRBV7-9	TRBJ1-4	CASSPGQGATNEKLFF
14	TRBV29-1	TRBJ2-2	CSVEDLSRNGELFF
14	TRBV27	TRBJ2-7	CASSFGRSSYEQYF
14	TRBV2	TRBJ2-7	CASIALDGMNEQYF
13	TRBV5-6	TRBJ1-1	CASSFTGGPEAFF
15	TRBV27	TRBJ2-1	CASSLLMNSYNEQFF
15	TRBV5-4	TRBJ1-1	CASSLEAGVNTEAFF
16	TRBV5-1	TRBJ2-7	CASSLRMGLSSYEQYF
15	TRBV19	TRBJ2-2	CASRAGQGESGELFF
19	TRBV29-1	TRBJ1-1	CSVEGGMDREGSVNTEAFF
17	TRBV29-1	TRBJ2-1	CSVERGDSSPVYNEQFF